One sample yielded the 2 T cell receptor beta chains listed below, sequenced in a study of T cell responses to AZD1222 COVID-19 vaccine. Repertoires were generated with immunoSEQ multiplex PCR, while TCRdb's copy carries only in-frame clones and drops some. The sample lists fewer than 150,000 clones, about 92% occurring once. This specimen was peripheral blood, taken 28 days after the second AZD1222 dose. Source of these receptors: an adult who received the AZD1222 COVID-19 vaccine.

The chain has TRBV5-1 and TRBJ2-5; D tentatively reads TRBD1 or TRBD2 (5 bases each). Germline CDR1 and CDR2: SGHRS and YFSETQ. This CDR3 is built from 15 residues. V was shortened by 2 bases and J by 5 bases, with 16 bases between the two germline ends. CDR3 nucleotides: TGCGCCAGCAGCTTTTTGGGAGTCGAGGGGGAGACCCAGTACTTC. It specifies CASSFLGVEGETQYF.

The chain is built from TRBV27 and TRBJ2-7, with 7 bases identical to TRBD2. Germline V gives CDR1 MNHEY, CDR2 SMNVEV (reference sequence). This CDR3 has 14 residues. Germline trimming cut 3 bases from V and 4 bases from J; bases unmatched to any gene: 6. The CDR3 reads CASSFGRELYEQYF. CDR3 in DNA: TGTGCCAGCAGTTTTGGGCGGGAGTTGTACGAGCAGTACTTC.